One and the same sample provided the 24 T cell receptor beta chains below, sequenced in a study of T-cell memory formation after mild COVID-19. In TCRdb, the 5' RACE reads were re-called with MiXCR into one record per CDR3 protein. The sample lists fewer than 250,000 distinct CDR3 sequences; around 26% were seen once. Specimen: PBMCs or a T cell subset sorted from them (not recorded which). The receptors come from an adult woman who had mild COVID-19 (a few samples of this study predate the infection). Cell type and time point are not known.

The chain recombines TRBV12-3 or TRBV12-4 with TRBJ2-1; D is possibly TRBD1 or TRBD2 (5 bases each). This CDR3 contains 17 residues. Trimming removed 2 bases at V and 5 bases at J, with 19 bases between. The CDR3 DNA is TGTGCCAGCAGTTTATTCGGGACCCCCGCCCGGGACAATGAGCAGTTCTTC. Translating it yields CASSLFGTPARDNEQFF.

The J gene is TRBJ2-5, the V gene TRBV5-6, with D perhaps matching TRBD1 (5 bases). CDR3 length: 17 amino acids. Germline V CDR1 and CDR2: SGHDT, YYEEEE. V lost 0 bases and J lost 5, with 20 bases in between. The CDR3 DNA is TGTGCCAGCAGCTTGGCCGGTGGGGCGCCCCATGGGGAGACCCAGTACTTC. Amino acid sequence: CASSLAGGAPHGETQYF.

This chain uses TRBV7-2 with TRBJ2-5; D may correspond to TRBD1 or TRBD2 (6 bases each). CDR3 size: 15 residues. Germline values: CDR1 SGHTA, CDR2 FQGNSA. Trimming took 5 bases from V and 5 from J, leaving 18 bases between them. Written as DNA, the CDR3 is TGTGCCAGCAGCCCCAATCGGGGGCCTACCGAGACCCAGTACTTC. Its translation: CASSPNRGPTETQYF.

This clonotype turned up a few times. The chain employs TRBV19 and TRBJ2-3, with 9 positions matching TRBD2. The V gene's germline CDR1 is LNHDA and CDR2 SQIVND (reference sequence). The CDR3 totals 16 residues. V lost 5 bases and J lost 7; bases outside the gene matches: 13. The CDR3 bases are TGTGCCAGTAGTCCCCGACTAGCGGCAGAACGGTATACGCAGTATTTT. It codes for CASSPRLAAERYTQYF. Together with reference TRBV19 and TRBJ2-3, the CDR3 gives the full variable domain: DGGITQSPKYLFRKEGQNVTLSCEQNLNHDAMYWYRQDPGQGLRLIYYSQIVNDFQKGDIAEGYSVSREKKESFPLTVTSAQKNPTAFYLCASSPRLAAERYTQYFGPGTRLTVL.

This clonotype has more than one count but fewer than ten. The rearrangement links TRBV10-3 to TRBJ2-1; 8 bases line up with TRBD2. The CDR3 has 13 residues. The germline V gene has CDR1 ENHRY and CDR2 SYGVKD. The V and J ends lost 7 bases and 7 bases, in that order; junction bases with no gene match: 6. The CDR3 spells CAIKEREMNEQFF. The CDR3 DNA reads as TGTGCCATCAAGGAGCGGGAGATGAATGAGCAGTTCTTC.

The genes are TRBV15 and TRBJ2-7; D unresolved. V lost 0 bases, J lost 6 bases, and 9 bases lay in between. The germline V gene has CDR1 LNHNV and CDR2 YYDKDF (reference sequence). The CDR3 is made up of 13 amino acids. The CDR3: CATSRDGFFEQYF. Written as DNA, the CDR3 is TGTGCCACCAGCAGAGATGGGTTTTTCGAGCAGTACTTC.

This sequence joins TRBV4-1 and TRBJ2-7, with TRBD1 matching 8 bases. J was trimmed by 7 bases and V by 2 bases; bases with no gene match: 16. The CDR3 sequence is 17 residues long. Germline-derived CDR1 and CDR2 are MGHRA and YSYEKL. Here the CDR3 reads CASSQSGQGPYYGEQYF. CDR3 nucleotide sequence: TGCGCCAGCAGCCAAAGCGGACAGGGCCCCTACTACGGAGAGCAGTACTTC.

The table lists this clonotype with a count of one. The rearrangement uses TRBV3-1 and TRBJ1-2; D remains ambiguous. This CDR3 spans 14 amino acids. Germline assignment: CDR1 LGHDT and CDR2 YNNKEL (reference sequence). V lost 9 bases and J 3 bases, leaving 17 bases between the germline ends. DNA of the CDR3: TGTGCCAGTAAAAGGAAGGGCTGGGACTATGGCTACACCTTC. Its protein product is CASKRKGWDYGYTF.

The chain combines TRBV25-1 with TRBJ2-3, with TRBD2 matching 11 bases. The germline CDR1 and CDR2 sequences are MGHDK and SYGVNS. Losses at the gene ends were 4 bases for V and 1 base for J; bases not matched to a gene: 7. There are 17 residues in the CDR3. The CDR3: CASSGSGLAERTDTQYF. The CDR3 bases are TGTGCCAGCAGTGGATCGGGACTAGCGGAGCGCACAGATACGCAGTATTTT.

This chain connects TRBV4-1 to TRBJ2-5; 7 bases align to TRBD2. The germline gives CDR1 MGHRA, CDR2 YSYEKL. The CDR3 loop spans 14 amino acids. V lost 4 bases and J lost 4; bases outside the gene matches: 6. The DNA of the CDR3 is TGCGCCAGCAGCCGACGGGGGGAACGAGAGACCCAGTACTTC. This encodes CASSRRGERETQYF.

The V call is TRBV7-9, the J call TRBJ2-7; TRBD1 matches 7 bases. The length of the CDR3 is 15 residues. V was clipped by 4 bases and J by 1 base; unmatched bases: 7. The germline V gene encodes CDR1 SEHNR and CDR2 FQNEAQ (reference sequence). CDR3 nucleotide sequence: TGTGCCAGCAGCTCTACAGGGGCCGGTTCCTACGAGCAGTACTTC. Its translation: CASSSTGAGSYEQYF. Based on the CDR3 plus reference TRBV7-9 and TRBJ2-7, the full variable domain is DTGVSQNPRHKITKRGQNVTFRCDPISEHNRLYWYRQTLGQGPEFLTYFQNEAQLEKSRLLSDRFSAERPKGSFSTLEIQRTEQGDSAMYLCASSSTGAGSYEQYFGPGTRLTVT.

V is TRBV19 and J is TRBJ2-7; 8 bases map to TRBD2. The CDR3 consists of 15 residues. The germline V gene has CDR1 LNHDA and CDR2 SQIVND (reference sequence). J lost 0 bases, V lost 1 base, and 2 bases had no gene match. CDR3 DNA sequence: TGTGCCAGTAGTATAGTACTAGCGGCCTCCTACGAGCAGTACTTC. It yields the protein CASSIVLAASYEQYF. Full variable domain (outside the CDR3, taken from reference TRBV19 and TRBJ2-7): DGGITQSPKYLFRKEGQNVTLSCEQNLNHDAMYWYRQDPGQGLRLIYYSQIVNDFQKGDIAEGYSVSREKKESFPLTVTSAQKNPTAFYLCASSIVLAASYEQYFGPGTRLTVT.

This clonotype was counted between two and nine times. This chain links TRBV6-1 with TRBJ1-5; possibly TRBD1 for D (5 bases). Trimming removed 3 bases from V and 0 bases from J, with 12 bases in between. There are 16 residues in the CDR3. Germline assignment: CDR1 MNHNS and CDR2 SASEGT. The CDR3 bases are TGTGCCAGCAGTGACCGACAGATTTATAGCAATCAGCCCCAGCATTTT. Protein sequence: CASSDRQIYSNQPQHF.

In this sample, this clonotype turned up a few times. The chain uses TRBV4-2 and TRBJ2-3; 7 positions match TRBD2. The V gene end was trimmed by 3 bases and the J gene end by 2 bases; junction bases not matched to a gene: 8. The CDR3 is 16 amino acids. CDR1 and CDR2 (germline): LGHNA, YNFKEQ. This chain's CDR3 is CASSQTSRILTDTQYF. The CDR3 DNA reads as TGTGCCAGCAGCCAGACTAGCAGGATTCTCACAGATACGCAGTATTTT.

In this sample, this clonotype turned up a few times. The J gene is TRBJ2-1, the V gene TRBV6-5; no definite D call. This CDR3 region has 11 residues. Germline CDR1 MNHEY, CDR2 SVGAGI. The V and J ends lost 8 bases and 6 bases respectively, with 8 bases between them. The CDR3 spells CASSSGNEQFF. DNA of the CDR3: TGTGCCAGCTCCTCGGGCAATGAGCAGTTCTTC.

J is TRBJ1-6 and V is TRBV11-2; D possibly corresponds to TRBD1 (5 bases). This CDR3 contains 15 residues. V was clipped by 4 bases and J by 7 bases, with 14 bases between them. Germline values: CDR1 SGHAT, CDR2 FQNNGV. This chain's CDR3 is CASSSPQGVNSPLHF. The CDR3 DNA reads as TGTGCCAGCAGCTCTCCCCAGGGAGTGAATTCACCCCTCCACTTT.

This clonotype was counted many times. This chain joins TRBV5-1 and TRBJ2-7, with TRBD1 matching over 11 bases. The CDR3 totals 13 residues. Germline loops: CDR1 SGHRS, CDR2 YFSETQ. V trimming: 5 bases; J trimming: 3 bases; junction bases outside the gene matches: 1. CDR3 amino acids: CASSGTGGYEQYF. The CDR3 DNA reads TGCGCCAGCAGTGGGACAGGGGGCTACGAGCAGTACTTC.

The CDR3 sequence is CASSRDRSRSNSPLHF. The CDR3, as DNA: TGCGCCAGCAGCCGGGACAGGTCAAGAAGTAATTCACCCCTCCACTTT. The J gene is TRBJ1-6, the V gene TRBV5-1; 8 nucleotides agree with TRBD1. The trim removed 4 bases at V and 6 bases at J, leaving 9 bases unmatched. Germline CDR1 SGHRS, CDR2 YFSETQ. This CDR3 has 16 amino acids.

This clonotype was counted only a few times. V usage is TRBV7-2 and J usage is TRBJ1-3; D call uncertain. Germline V gene lookup returns CDR1 SGHTA and CDR2 FQGNSA. Trimming took 0 bases from V and 4 from J, leaving 7 bases between them. This CDR3 has 14 amino acids. The CDR3 region is CASSLAGGGNTIYF. The CDR3 coding sequence is TGTGCCAGCAGCTTAGCCGGTGGAGGAAACACCATATATTTT.

This clonotype was detected only a few times. The genes are TRBV3-1 and TRBJ2-7; TRBD2 might be the D (5 bases). Germline V gene data show CDR1 as LGHDT and CDR2 as YNNKEL (reference sequence). This CDR3 contains 13 residues. The germline V and J ends were trimmed by 1 base and 3 bases, with 7 bases remaining between them. The CDR3 loop is CASSQVAGYEQYF. The DNA of the CDR3 is TGTGCCAGCAGCCAAGTCGCGGGCTACGAGCAGTACTTC.

The V call is TRBV6-6, the J call TRBJ1-1, with D hard to call. The V gene's germline CDR1 is MNHNY and CDR2 SVGAGI (reference sequence). Trimming stripped 6 bases from V and 5 bases from J, with 13 bases between. This CDR3 region has 13 residues. Here the CDR3 reads CASSRRGGTEAFF. The CDR3 DNA reads as TGTGCCAGCAGCCGGCGGGGAGGGACTGAAGCTTTCTTT.

The chain combines TRBV11-2 with TRBJ2-3, with TRBD1 matching 10 bases. This CDR3 region has 15 residues. The J segment lost 3 bases and the V segment lost 4 bases, leaving 4 bases of the junction unmatched. The V gene's germline CDR1 is SGHAT and CDR2 FQNNGV. CDR3 residues: CASSSRDRGTDTQYF. Here the CDR3 DNA reads TGTGCCAGCAGCTCCCGGGACAGGGGTACAGATACGCAGTATTTT.

The chain is built from TRBV27 and TRBJ1-2, with 7 bases identical to TRBD1. V trimming: 6 bases; J trimming: 3 bases; junction bases outside the gene matches: 1. Per the germline V gene, CDR1 is MNHEY and CDR2 is SMNVEV (reference sequence). The CDR3 is made up of 12 amino acids. CDR3 region: CASSRGDYGYTF. The CDR3 bases are TGTGCCAGCAGCAGGGGGGACTATGGCTACACCTTC.

This clonotype was seen more than once but under ten times. This chain uses TRBV10-3 with TRBJ1-4; D not resolved. Germline V lookup: CDR1 ENHRY, CDR2 SYGVKD. Trimming took 3 bases from V and 11 from J, leaving 10 bases between them. There are 12 residues in the CDR3. The CDR3 DNA is TGTGCCATCAGTGACCTCGAGGCGAAACTGTTTTTT. Translated, it gives CAISDLEAKLFF.